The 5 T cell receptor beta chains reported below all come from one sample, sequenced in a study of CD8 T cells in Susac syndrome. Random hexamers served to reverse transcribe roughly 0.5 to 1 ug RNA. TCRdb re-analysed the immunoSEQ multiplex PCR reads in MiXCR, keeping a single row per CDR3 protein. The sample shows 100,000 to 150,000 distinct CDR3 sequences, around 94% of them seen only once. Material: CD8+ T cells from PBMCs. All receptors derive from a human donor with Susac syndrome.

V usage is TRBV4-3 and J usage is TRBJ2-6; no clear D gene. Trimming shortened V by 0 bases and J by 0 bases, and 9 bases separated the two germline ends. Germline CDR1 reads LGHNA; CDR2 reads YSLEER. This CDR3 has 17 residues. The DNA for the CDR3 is TGCGCCAGCAGCCAAGACGCAGCGAGCTCTGGGGCCAACGTCCTGACTTTC. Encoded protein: CASSQDAASSGANVLTF.

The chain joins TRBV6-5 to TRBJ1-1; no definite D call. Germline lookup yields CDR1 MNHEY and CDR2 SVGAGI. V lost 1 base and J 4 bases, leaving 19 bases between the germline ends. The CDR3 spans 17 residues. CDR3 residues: CASSYLNADEESTEAFF. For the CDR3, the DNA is TGTGCCAGCAGTTACTTGAACGCCGACGAAGAGAGCACTGAAGCTTTCTTT.

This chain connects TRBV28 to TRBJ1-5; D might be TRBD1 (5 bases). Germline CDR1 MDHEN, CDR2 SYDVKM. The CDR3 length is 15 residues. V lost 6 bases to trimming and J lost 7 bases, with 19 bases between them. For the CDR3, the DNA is TGTGCCAGCAGCCAAGGCCAGGGCCGAGGGCAGCCCCAGCATTTT. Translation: CASSQGQGRGQPQHF.

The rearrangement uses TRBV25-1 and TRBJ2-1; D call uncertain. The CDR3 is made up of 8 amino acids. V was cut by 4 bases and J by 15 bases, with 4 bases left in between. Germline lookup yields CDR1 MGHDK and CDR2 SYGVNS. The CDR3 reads CASSGRFF. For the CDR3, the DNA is TGTGCCAGCAGTGGCCGGTTCTTC.

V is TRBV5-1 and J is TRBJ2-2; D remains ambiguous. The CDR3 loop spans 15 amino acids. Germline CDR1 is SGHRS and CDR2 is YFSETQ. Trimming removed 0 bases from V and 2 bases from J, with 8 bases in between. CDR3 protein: CASSLGTLNTGELFF. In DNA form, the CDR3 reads TGCGCCAGCAGCTTGGGGACGCTAAACACCGGGGAGCTGTTTTTT.